The rows below give T cell receptor beta chains drawn from one sample of a study of blood T cells in healthy people across ages. MiXCR, run by TCRdb on the 5' RACE reads, gives a single entry per CDR3 protein. In the table there are 1.5 million to 2 million distinct CDR3 sequences, roughly 30% of which are singletons. The sequencing input was blood. These receptors were collected from a woman aged 30 to 39 in good health. Each CDR3 is given with its conserved first and last residue. A D gene is named only where the DNA matches it firmly. Some rows mark clone size as missing; the rest say once, few, many or name a class of expanded clone.

TRBV12-5	many	TRBJ2-5	TRBD1	TGTGCTAGCCGGGACAGGGAAGAGACCCAGTACTTC	CASRDREETQYF
TRBV6-2/TRBV6-3	NA	TRBJ2-7	NA	TGTGCCAGCAGTATACTAGAGCGCGAGCAGTACTTC	CASSILEREQYF
TRBV9	NA	TRBJ1-2	NA	TGTGCCAGCAGCGTAGGGCTGGGGGGATATGGCTGCACCTTC	CASSVGLGGYGCTF
TRBV5-5	NA	TRBJ1-4	NA	TGTGCCAGCAGCGTCGGGACAACTAATGAAAAACTGTTTTTT	CASSVGTTNEKLFF
TRBV20-1	few	TRBJ1-2	NA	TGCAGTGCTAGAGGGGGAAGGGGGTACTATGGCTACACCTTC	CSARGGRGYYGYTF
TRBV12-3/TRBV12-4	NA	TRBJ1-1	NA	TGTGCCAGCAGTTTAGGCAGGGTGTGGGACACTGAAGCTTTCTTT	CASSLGRVWDTEAFF
TRBV29-1	NA	TRBJ1-1	NA	TGCAGCGTCCAAACGACAGGGAACACTGAAGCTTTCTTT	CSVQTTGNTEAFF
TRBV12-3/TRBV12-4	NA	TRBJ2-3	NA	TGTGCCAGCAGTTTAGGCCGCTTGATGTATCCCCAAAACACAGATACGCAGTATTTT	CASSLGRLMYPQNTDTQYF
TRBV6-1	few	TRBJ2-7	TRBD1	TGTGCCAGCAGTGACCGACGCAGGGGGATCATGTACGAGCAGTACTTC	CASSDRRRGIMYEQYF
TRBV4-1	few	TRBJ2-3	NA	TGCGCCAGCAGCTTCTCCGCGTTCACAGATACGCAGTATTTT	CASSFSAFTDTQYF
TRBV27	NA	TRBJ2-6	NA	TGTGCCAGCAGTTATCTTACCTCTGGGGCCAACGTCCGGACTTTC	CASSYLTSGANVRTF
TRBV28	many	TRBJ2-3	NA	TGTGCCAGCAGTGACGGGGGCCTCACCCGCACAGATACGCAGTATTTT	CASSDGGLTRTDTQYF
TRBV12-5	NA	TRBJ2-1	NA	TGTGCTAGTGGTTGGGACAATGAGCAGTTCTTC	CASGWDNEQFF
TRBV5-5	many	TRBJ2-4	TRBD2	TGTGCCAGCAGCTTGGGACTAGCCAGCAAGTACTTC	CASSLGLASKYF
TRBV3-1	NA	TRBJ1-2	NA	TGTGCCAGCAGCTCTGGAGGGGCTGGCTACACCTTC	CASSSGGAGYTF
TRBV5-1	NA	TRBJ2-7	NA	TGCACCAGCAGCTTCAGGGGAGAATTTTCCTACGAGCAGTACTTC	CTSSFRGEFSYEQYF
TRBV5-1	NA	TRBJ2-3	TRBD2	TGCGCCAGCAGCTTGGCGGCGGGGGGGACTAGCACAGATACGCAGTATTTT	CASSLAAGGTSTDTQYF
TRBV7-2	NA	TRBJ1-1	NA	TGTGCCAGCGGCCCGGGACGGACAGTCATGAACACTGAAGCTTTCTTT	CASGPGRTVMNTEAFF
TRBV20-1	many	TRBJ2-7	NA	TGCAGTGCACGGGGACGAGACTCCTACGAGCAGTACTTC	CSARGRDSYEQYF
TRBV12-3/TRBV12-4	few	TRBJ2-7	TRBD2	TGTGCCAGCAGGGTAGCGGGGGACTCCTACGAGCAGTACTTC	CASRVAGDSYEQYF
TRBV7-2	NA	TRBJ2-1	NA	TGTGCCAGCAGCTTAGGTGGGGTGGTGGCCTCTGACTCCTACAATGAGCAGTTCTTC	CASSLGGVVASDSYNEQFF
TRBV6-2/TRBV6-3	NA	TRBJ1-5	TRBD1	TGTGCCAGCAGCTCTAGGGAGGGGGCGATTCGCAATCAGCCCCAGCATTTT	CASSSREGAIRNQPQHF
TRBV7-3	NA	TRBJ2-2	NA	TGTGCCGGCAGCTTTCAGACAGGGAACACCGGGGAGCTGTTTTTT	CAGSFQTGNTGELFF
TRBV14	few	TRBJ2-7	NA	TGTGCCAGCAGCCAAGGTCACTGGGAGCAGTACTTC	CASSQGHWEQYF
TRBV20-1	NA	TRBJ2-2	NA	TGCAGTGCTAGAGATTCTGCGACGAACACCGGGGAGCTGTTTTTT	CSARDSATNTGELFF
TRBV20-1	NA	TRBJ1-2	NA	TGCAGTGCTAGAGGCGCCCGGTGGACCCCCTGGGCTAACTATGGCTACACCTTC	CSARGARWTPWANYGYTF
TRBV20-1	NA	TRBJ1-2	TRBD1	TGCAGTGCGGGACAGGCCCTAGCTAACTATAGCTACACCTTC	CSAGQALANYSYTF
TRBV7-2	NA	TRBJ2-3	NA	TGTGCCAGCAGCTTGAGGGGAGCCCCCGATACGCAGTATTTT	CASSLRGAPDTQYF
TRBV6-2/TRBV6-3	NA	TRBJ2-7	NA	TGTGCCAGCCTGACGGGGTCGGGATACGAGCAGTACTTC	CASLTGSGYEQYF
TRBV11-2	few	TRBJ2-7	TRBD1	TGTGCCAGCAGCCTACAACCTCCGGGACAGAGCTCCTACGAGCAGTACTTC	CASSLQPPGQSSYEQYF
TRBV20-1	many	TRBJ2-3	NA	TGCAGTGCCCCTGCTAGACAGGCAATCTACACAGATACGCAGTATTTT	CSAPARQAIYTDTQYF
TRBV6-1	few	TRBJ2-4	NA	TGTGCCAGCACCGAACGAAGGACAGAAAACATTCAGTACTTC	CASTERRTENIQYF
TRBV10-3	few	TRBJ2-5	TRBD2	TGTGCCATCAGGGCCCCTAGCGGGCAAGAGACCCAGTACTTC	CAIRAPSGQETQYF
TRBV6-1	few	TRBJ1-4	NA	TGTGCCAGCTACGAGGCGGGACGTTTCGAAAAACTGTTTTTT	CASYEAGRFEKLFF
TRBV12-3/TRBV12-4	NA	TRBJ2-3	TRBD2	TGTGCCAGCAGTTTCGGTACTAGCGGCCCAGATACGCAGTATTTT	CASSFGTSGPDTQYF
TRBV25-1	few	TRBJ1-4	TRBD1	TGTGCCAGCAGTCAAACAGGGGTAACTAATGAAAAACTGTTTTTT	CASSQTGVTNEKLFF
TRBV29-1	many	TRBJ2-5	NA	TGCAGCCACGAAGGAGGAAAAGAGACCCAGTACTTC	CSHEGGKETQYF
TRBV7-2	NA	TRBJ1-4	TRBD1	TGTGCCAGCAGCCTACGGGACAGGGGGGTATTTGATGAAAAACTGTTTTTT	CASSLRDRGVFDEKLFF
TRBV10-2	few	TRBJ1-2	TRBD1	TGCGCCAGCAGTGATAAGGGGGCCTATGGCTACACCTTC	CASSDKGAYGYTF
TRBV20-1	few	TRBJ2-7	TRBD2	TGCAGTGCTTCATATACTAGCGGGAGTCCCTACGAGCAGTACTTC	CSASYTSGSPYEQYF
TRBV6-1	NA	TRBJ2-1	NA	TGTGCCAGCAGTGAGATCACAGCCTACAATGAGCAGTTCTTC	CASSEITAYNEQFF
TRBV7-9	NA	TRBJ2-3	NA	TGTGCCAGCAACTTACACCCTAGGGATACGCAGTATTTT	CASNLHPRDTQYF
TRBV20-1	few	TRBJ2-2	TRBD1	TGCAGTGCCAGGGACAGGGCCACCGGGGAGCTGTTTTTT	CSARDRATGELFF
TRBV20-1	NA	TRBJ2-2	NA	TGCAGTGCTAGGAACCCAGCGGCAGGGACCGGGGAGCTGTTTTTT	CSARNPAAGTGELFF
TRBV2	NA	TRBJ2-3	TRBD1	TGTGCCAGCGCCCGACAAGGGGGCGCAGATACGCAGTATTTT	CASARQGGADTQYF
TRBV20-1	NA	TRBJ1-3	TRBD1	TGCAGTGCTCCGCAGGGGGCGCAGGGAAACACCATATATTTT	CSAPQGAQGNTIYF
TRBV27	NA	TRBJ2-7	NA	TGTGCCAGCAGGCGACAGGACTCCTACGAGCAGTACTTC	CASRRQDSYEQYF